This TCR beta chain came from a study of CD4+ T cells in melanoma. Produced via immunoSEQ multiplex PCR; TCRdb's table is partial and in-frame only. This sample has more than 13,000 clones; 62% occur once, and the top ten carry about 15%. CDR3 size: 15 residues. V was pared by 2 bases and J by 2 bases, with 13 bases between. CDR1 and CDR2 from the germline V gene are SGHRS and YFSETQ. Findings of the study overall: Diverse differentiation states were reported for melanoma neoantigen-specific CD4+ T cells. A reported correlation linked neoantigen-specific CD4+ T cells to CD8+, macrophage and B cell function.

As to this clone: Its antigen is unidentified.

Specimen: cells from a culture (not recorded whether cultured in vitro). V usage is TRBV5-1 and J usage is TRBJ2-5; maybe TRBD1 (7 bases). This TCR derives from a human donor with melanoma. CDR3 coding DNA: TGCGCCAGCAGCTTAGTGACAGGGACTCAAGAGACCCAGTACTTC. It codes for CASSLVTGTQETQYF.